This is a list of T cell receptor beta chains from one sample in a study of CD8+ T cells in alopecia areata. Profiled with immunoSEQ multiplex PCR; TCRdb holds only in-frame clones, not every one. The sample contains 150,000 to 200,000 clones, approximately 70% of which appear only once. The sample was CD8+ T cells sorted from blood, taken at week 0. These receptors came from a human donor with alopecia areata. Both conserved end residues are part of each CDR3. Each record gives: J gene, clone size, D gene, V gene, CDR3 protein, CDR3 DNA. A D gene is named only where the DNA matches it firmly. Rows may omit the clone size; those that give it use once, few, many or a size class.

j_call: TRBJ1-1
clone_size: -
d_call: TRBD1
v_call: TRBV5-4
cdr3_aa: CASSTGQGATEAFF
cdr3_nt: TGTGCCAGCAGCACGGGACAGGGCGCCACTGAAGCTTTCTTT

j_call: TRBJ2-7
clone_size: -
d_call: -
v_call: TRBV19
cdr3_aa: CASGGAAVGEQYF
cdr3_nt: TGTGCCAGCGGCGGGGCAGCGGTAGGCGAGCAGTACTTC

j_call: TRBJ2-7
clone_size: -
d_call: TRBD1
v_call: TRBV4-2
cdr3_aa: CASKRQGDEQYF
cdr3_nt: TGTGCCAGCAAACGACAGGGCGACGAGCAGTACTTC

j_call: TRBJ2-7
clone_size: many
d_call: -
v_call: TRBV14
cdr3_aa: CASSHTRGYSYEQYF
cdr3_nt: TGTGCCAGCAGCCATACCCGGGGCTATTCCTACGAGCAGTACTTC

j_call: TRBJ1-6
clone_size: -
d_call: TRBD1
v_call: TRBV2
cdr3_aa: CASSGTGQAYSPLHF
cdr3_nt: TGTGCCAGCAGTGGGACGGGACAGGCATATTCACCCCTCCACTTT

j_call: TRBJ2-7
clone_size: few
d_call: TRBD1
v_call: TRBV29-1
cdr3_aa: CSVPTEAGGYEQYF
cdr3_nt: TGCAGCGTTCCGACAGAGGCAGGGGGTTACGAGCAGTACTTC

j_call: TRBJ1-2
clone_size: -
d_call: -
v_call: TRBV30
cdr3_aa: CAWRGTGYTF
cdr3_nt: TGTGCCTGGAGAGGGACTGGCTACACCTTC

j_call: TRBJ1-1
clone_size: -
d_call: TRBD1
v_call: TRBV30
cdr3_aa: CVLAGTGALNTEAFF
cdr3_nt: TGTGTCCTAGCGGGGACAGGGGCCCTGAACACTGAAGCTTTCTTT

j_call: TRBJ2-5
clone_size: few
d_call: TRBD2
v_call: TRBV11-2
cdr3_aa: CASTPPGRGGQETQYF
cdr3_nt: TGTGCCAGCACCCCCCCAGGGCGGGGGGGACAAGAGACCCAGTACTTC

j_call: TRBJ2-2
clone_size: once
d_call: TRBD2
v_call: TRBV29-1
cdr3_aa: CSGKLAGANTGELFF
cdr3_nt: TGCAGCGGGAAACTAGCGGGGGCGAACACCGGGGAGCTGTTTTTT

j_call: TRBJ2-3
clone_size: -
d_call: TRBD2
v_call: TRBV27
cdr3_aa: CASSPISGENTDTQYF
cdr3_nt: TGTGCCAGCAGCCCTATTAGCGGGGAGAACACAGATACGCAGTATTTT

j_call: TRBJ1-1
clone_size: few
d_call: TRBD1
v_call: TRBV30
cdr3_aa: CAFGQGTEAFF
cdr3_nt: TGTGCCTTTGGACAGGGCACTGAAGCTTTCTTT

j_call: TRBJ2-5
clone_size: -
d_call: TRBD1
v_call: TRBV15
cdr3_aa: CATSDRVRETQYF
cdr3_nt: TGTGCCACCAGCGACAGGGTCAGGGAGACCCAGTACTTC

j_call: TRBJ1-2
clone_size: -
d_call: -
v_call: TRBV9
cdr3_aa: CASSAQTGKYSDGYTF
cdr3_nt: TGTGCCAGCAGCGCACAAACAGGGAAGTATTCTGATGGCTACACCTTC

j_call: TRBJ2-1
clone_size: once
d_call: -
v_call: TRBV4-2
cdr3_aa: CASSQGLDTRRNEQFF
cdr3_nt: TGTGCCAGCAGCCAAGGTCTGGACACTAGGCGGAATGAGCAGTTCTTC